This T cell receptor (beta chain) was recovered during a study of cytomegalovirus exposure and HLA in healthy donors. A multiplex PCR was run with 60 Vbeta primers and 13 Jbeta primers. Authors' methods: Later reanalysis found 70 million to 95 million unique TCR beta chains, about 11 million of them shared. The repertoire was sequenced with immunoSEQ multiplex PCR; TCRdb's copy has only in-frame clones and lacks some. V, J and clone size are taken as reported in that table, and D and trimming were inferred from the DNA itself. The data contain about 67,000 clones, roughly 80% of them singletons. The CDR3 is 14 amino acids. V was cut by 4 bases and J by 3 bases, with 12 bases left in between. In germline, CDR1 is SGHTA, CDR2 FQGNSA. In regard to this clone: The antigen is not known.

Study-level results: Across donors, most TCRs were seen rarely, yet some public ones were widespread. Reports showed the classifier diagnosing cytomegalovirus status with high specificity and sensitivity. In a later analysis, HLA-associated TCR beta chains were more clonally expanded than equally common others.

Sequenced: PBMCs. J is TRBJ1-2 and V is TRBV7-2; D possibly corresponds to TRBD1 (5 bases). The receptor was derived from a woman aged 25 to 39 in good health and CMV-seronegative. CDR3 DNA sequence: TGTGCCAGCAGCTCCGAATCAGGGTACTATGGCTACACCTTC. Its protein product is CASSSESGYYGYTF.